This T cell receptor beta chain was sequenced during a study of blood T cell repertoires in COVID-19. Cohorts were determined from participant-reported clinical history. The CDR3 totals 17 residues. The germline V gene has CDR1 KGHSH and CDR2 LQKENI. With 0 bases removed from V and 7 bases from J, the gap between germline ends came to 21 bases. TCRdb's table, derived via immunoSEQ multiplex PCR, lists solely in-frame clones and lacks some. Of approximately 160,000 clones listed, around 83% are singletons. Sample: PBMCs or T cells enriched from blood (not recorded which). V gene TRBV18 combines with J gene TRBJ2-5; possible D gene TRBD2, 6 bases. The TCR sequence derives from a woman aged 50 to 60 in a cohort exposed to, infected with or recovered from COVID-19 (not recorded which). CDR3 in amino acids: CASSPPFLAGSGWTQYF. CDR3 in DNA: TGTGCCAGCTCACCACCGTTCCTGGCGGGGAGCGGGTGGACCCAGTACTTC.